This TCR beta chain derives from a study of blood T cell repertoires in COVID-19. Study summary: From the United States, Italy and Spain came samples of acute and convalescent COVID-19.

This table comes from immunoSEQ multiplex PCR, and its TCRdb copy is limited to in-frame clones, with some not included. The table records some 170,000 clones, around 77% of them present only once. V was pared by 5 bases and J by 5 bases, with 16 bases between. The CDR3 spans 15 residues. Germline values: CDR1 SGHRS, CDR2 YFSETQ. The sequence derives from a man between 70 and 80 years old with acute or convalescent COVID-19. Sequencing was performed on peripheral blood. V is TRBV5-1 and J is TRBJ1-4; a possible D gene is TRBD1 (6 bases). DNA of the CDR3: TGCGCCAGCAGTATAGACCCCCAGGGGAATGAAAAACTGTTTTTT. Translating it yields CASSIDPQGNEKLFF.